What follows are 27 T cell receptor beta chains derived from one specimen sequenced in a study of metastatic and nonmetastatic thyroid tumors. There were no patients who had received any treatment before thyroid surgery. TCRdb re-clonotyped the PCR reads through MiXCR. Here the sample spans tens of thousands of clones, 18% being singletons. The sample was tumor tissue. The receptors originated from a female donor with papillary thyroid cancer or a benign thyroid nodule (not recorded which). Some clones in this sample may be carry-over from other donors' samples.

This clone came up a few times. A read error may explain this, as a much larger clone is one base away. V usage is TRBV12-3 or TRBV12-4 and J usage is TRBJ1-2; 7 bases match TRBD1. V trimming: 1 base; J trimming: 7 bases; junction bases outside the gene matches: 3. The CDR3 sequence is 13 residues long. CDR3 protein: CASSLGQGRGYTF. The DNA of the CDR3 is TGTGCCAGCAGTTTAGGACAGGGCCGTGGCTACACCTTC.

On this clone: This may arise from a read error, as a much more abundant clone is one base away. The chain is built from TRBV11-2 and TRBJ2-7, with 8 bases identical to TRBD2. The CDR3 length is 17 residues. Germline values: CDR1 SGHAT, CDR2 FQNNGV. J gave up 0 bases and V 1 base, and 8 bases lay outside the gene matches. CDR3 amino acids: CASSLGSGGAISYEQYF. For the CDR3, the DNA is TGTGCCAGCAGCTTAGGGTCGGGGGGGGCCATCTCCTACGAGCAGTACTTC.

A few counts support this clone. This chain connects TRBV2 to TRBJ2-7; D uncertain. This CDR3 has 11 residues. V dropped 5 bases and J dropped 6 bases, with 8 bases sitting between them. In germline, CDR1 is SNHLY, CDR2 FYNNEI. The CDR3 here is CASSSGVEQYF. Written as DNA, the CDR3 is TGTGCCAGCAGTTCTGGGGTCGAGCAGTACTTC.

In this sample, this clone turned up many times. The V gene is TRBV11-2, the J gene TRBJ2-1; TRBD2 aligns across 8 bases. Germline lookup yields CDR1 SGHAT and CDR2 FQNNGV. Trimming at V came to 1 base and at J to 0 bases, leaving 5 bases not matched to a gene. The CDR3 has 17 residues. CDR3 sequence: CASSLVLGTSSYNEQFF. Here the CDR3 DNA reads TGTGCCAGCAGCTTAGTACTTGGGACTAGCTCCTACAATGAGCAGTTCTTC.

This clone was recorded at least ten times. This chain connects TRBV28 to TRBJ1-4; D possibly corresponds to TRBD1 (6 bases). Germline V gene lookup returns CDR1 MDHEN and CDR2 SYDVKM. The CDR3 spans 17 residues. V lost 3 bases to trimming and J lost 4 bases, with 18 bases between them. Here the CDR3 DNA reads TGTGCCAGCAGTTTGCTTCAGGGGAGCGACTTTAATGAAAAACTGTTTTTT. It encodes CASSLLQGSDFNEKLFF.

Only a few counts were recorded for this clone. The CDR3 DNA sequence: TGTGCCAGCGGTCTTTTGACTCAGGGGCCTTATACCAATCAGCCCCAGCATTTT. Translated, it gives CASGLLTQGPYTNQPQHF. This chain uses TRBV27 with TRBJ1-5, with D perhaps TRBD1 (6 bases). This CDR3 contains 18 residues. Trimming left V 8 bases short and J 3 bases short, with 26 bases between. CDR1 is MNHEY and CDR2 is SMNVEV in the germline V gene (reference sequence).

This clone was detected many times. The chain has TRBV7-9 and TRBJ2-1; TRBD1 aligns across 7 bases. There are 15 residues in the CDR3. The V gene end was trimmed by 5 bases and the J gene end by 4 bases; junction bases not matched to a gene: 8. Germline CDR1 SEHNR, CDR2 FQNEAQ (reference sequence). The CDR3 nucleotides read TGTGCCAGCAGCAGCGGAAGGGGGCCTTACAATGAGCAGTTCTTC. Its translation is CASSSGRGPYNEQFF.

This clone was seen many times. This chain links TRBV9 with TRBJ1-2, with 9 bases identical to TRBD1. Germline CDR1 SGDLS, CDR2 YYNGEE. The junction had 5 bases not matched to a gene; V was cut back by 4 bases and J by 7 bases. The CDR3 sequence is 13 residues long. The CDR3 protein is CASSMGQGGGYTF. Here the CDR3 DNA reads TGTGCCAGCAGCATGGGACAGGGAGGTGGCTACACCTTC.

The table lists this clone with many counts. This chain links TRBV11-2 with TRBJ1-2; maybe TRBD1 (6 bases). The V gene's germline CDR1 is SGHAT and CDR2 FQNNGV. Trimming removed 2 bases at V and 10 bases at J, with 14 bases between. The CDR3 is made up of 13 amino acids. The CDR3 DNA sequence: TGTGCCAGCAGCTTAAGCACAGGGTTTGTCTACACCTTC. As protein: CASSLSTGFVYTF.

This clone was counted at least ten times. The sample has other DNA sequences that encode this CDR3 too. The chain links TRBV6-5 to TRBJ1-2, with 11 bases lining up with TRBD1. The V segment lost 2 bases and the J segment 6 bases; nucleotides outside the gene matches: 8. CDR3 length: 16 residues. CDR1 MNHEY and CDR2 SVGAGI come from the germline V gene. CDR3 sequence (DNA): TGTGCCAGCAGTTACACTTTCGGACAGGGGGCTGATGGCTACACCTTC. The encoded protein is CASSYTFGQGADGYTF.

In this sample, this clone turned up many times. The DNA of the CDR3 is TGTGCCAGCAGTTTATACCAGGGCCGGGACACAGATACGCAGTATTTT. Translating it yields CASSLYQGRDTDTQYF. J is TRBJ2-3 and V is TRBV12-3 or TRBV12-4; the D gene could be TRBD1 or TRBD2 (5 bases each). The V gene lost 2 bases and the J gene lost 2 bases, with 14 bases spanning the gap. The CDR3 runs to 16 residues.

This clone was observed at least ten times. The rearrangement joins TRBV12-3 or TRBV12-4 to TRBJ2-5; D might be TRBD1 or TRBD2, each matching 5 bases. CDR3 size: 12 residues. V gave up 5 bases and J gave up 7 bases, with 11 bases separating them. CDR3 in amino acids: CASSGGVRTQYF. In nucleotides, the CDR3 is TGTGCCAGCAGTGGGGGTGTACGGACCCAGTACTTC.

This clone was seen many times. The chain employs TRBV7-2 and TRBJ2-5; D perhaps matches TRBD2 (6 bases). Germline CDR1 and CDR2: SGHTA and FQGNSA. The CDR3 is made up of 15 amino acids. The V and J ends lost 2 bases and 4 bases respectively, with 14 bases between them. CDR3 residues: CASSLFGVEGETQYF. CDR3 bases: TGTGCCAGCAGCTTATTCGGCGTGGAGGGAGAGACCCAGTACTTC.

This clone was seen ten or more times. This sequence joins TRBV20-1 and TRBJ1-3; no firm D call. Germline lookup yields CDR1 DFQATT and CDR2 SNEGSKA (reference sequence). The ends were cut back, 2 bases at V and 4 bases at J, with 9 bases in the middle. The CDR3 is 13 amino acids. The CDR3 region is CSARKGNGNTIYF. CDR3 coding DNA: TGCAGTGCTAGAAAAGGGAACGGAAACACCATATATTTT.

Sample share makes this clone medium-sized. V gene TRBV15 combines with J gene TRBJ2-2; 10 nucleotides match TRBD2. The V and J ends lost 0 bases and 1 base, in that order; junction bases with no gene match: 14. Germline-derived CDR1 and CDR2 are LNHNV and YYDKDF (reference sequence). The CDR3 consists of 21 residues. The chain's CDR3 is CATSRERAAGGYPKNTGELFF. In nucleotides, the CDR3 is TGTGCCACCAGCAGAGAGCGGGCAGCGGGAGGGTACCCCAAGAACACCGGGGAGCTGTTTTTT.

The J gene is TRBJ1-1, the V gene TRBV19; D is uncertain. CDR1 is LNHDA, CDR2 SQIVND, per germline (reference sequence). The ends were cut back, 1 base at V and 0 bases at J, with 12 bases in the middle. This CDR3 comprises 16 residues. The CDR3 here is CASSIVRQSMNTEAFF. CDR3 sequence (DNA): TGTGCCAGTAGTATAGTTCGTCAGTCGATGAACACTGAAGCTTTCTTT.

In this sample, this clone turned up a few times. A much larger clone differs by one base, so this may be a read error. The chain has TRBV29-1 and TRBJ2-2; no clear D. Trimming removed 5 bases from V and 0 bases from J, with 7 bases in between. Germline CDR1 SQVTM, CDR2 ANQGSEA. This CDR3 spans 13 amino acids. CDR3 bases: TGCAGCGTTCAGGTCGCGAACACCGGGGAGCTGTTTTTT. This gives the protein CSVQVANTGELFF.

This clone was seen many times. The chain links TRBV6-5 to TRBJ2-7; the match to TRBD1 covers 10 bases. Per the germline V gene, CDR1 is MNHEY and CDR2 is SVGAGI. J lost 4 bases, V lost 0 bases, and 3 bases had no gene match. This CDR3 is 15 amino acids long. Here the CDR3 reads CASSYSDRGAYEQYF. CDR3 DNA sequence: TGTGCCAGCAGTTACTCGGACAGGGGGGCGTACGAGCAGTACTTC.

This clone rates as medium-sized. The rearrangement links TRBV20-1 to TRBJ1-2; a possible D gene is TRBD1 (6 bases). In germline, CDR1 is DFQATT, CDR2 SNEGSKA (reference sequence). The CDR3 spans 14 residues. V lost 2 bases and J 4 bases, leaving 14 bases between the germline ends. This CDR3 is CSARRTAGGYGYTF. The DNA of the CDR3 is TGCAGTGCTAGACGGACAGCTGGAGGCTATGGCTACACCTTC.

This clone came up a few times. A much larger clone lies a single base off, so this may be a read error. The rearrangement links TRBV24-1 to TRBJ2-4; 7 nucleotides align to TRBD2. The trim removed 5 bases at V and 9 bases at J, leaving 9 bases unmatched. Germline assignment: CDR1 KGHDR and CDR2 SFDVKD. The CDR3 is made up of 14 amino acids. CDR3 residues: CATSGAEGGGIQYF. DNA of the CDR3: TGTGCCACCAGTGGAGCCGAGGGCGGGGGCATTCAGTACTTC.

This clone was seen a handful of times. One end of the junction is discordant with germline, which a read error may explain. The chain joins TRBV27 to TRBJ2-1; D is unclear. The germline V gene has CDR1 MNHEY and CDR2 SMNVEV (reference sequence). The CDR3 loop spans 13 amino acids. DNA for the CDR3: TGTGCCGGCAGCTTTAGCAGCAACAATGAGCAGTTCTTC. Its protein is CAGSFSSNNEQFF.

This clone was picked up many times. DNA for the CDR3: TGCAGTGCTAGAGCCCGAGGGGGGAGGATCGAGAATGAGCAGTTCTTC. Translation: CSARARGGRIENEQFF. The chain has TRBV20-1 and TRBJ2-1; TRBD1 or TRBD2 may be the D gene (6 bases each). There are 16 residues in the CDR3. The germline V gene encodes CDR1 DFQATT and CDR2 SNEGSKA (reference sequence). The V gene lost 1 base and the J gene lost 7 bases, with 20 bases spanning the gap.

This clone was counted a single time. This chain uses TRBV19 with TRBJ2-2; D may correspond to TRBD1 or TRBD2 (5 bases each). V was clipped by 6 bases and J by 1 base, with 15 bases between them. There are 16 residues in the CDR3. Per germline, CDR1 LNHDA and CDR2 SQIVND (reference sequence). The CDR3 nucleotides read TGTGCCAGTAGAGTTTCAGGGAGATTGAACACCGGGGAGCTGTTTTTT. This codes for CASRVSGRLNTGELFF.

Regarding this clone: Relative to the germline gene, one junction end is altered; a read error may explain this. CDR3 loop: CAGRSTGVSYEQYF. CDR3 nucleotide sequence: TGTGCCGGTAGATCGACAGGGGTCTCCTACGAGCAGTACTTC. The chain couples TRBV19 to TRBJ2-7, with 8 bases matching TRBD1. The CDR3 is made up of 14 amino acids. Germline V gene lookup returns CDR1 LNHDA and CDR2 SQIVND (reference sequence).

The chain carries TRBV7-6 and TRBJ2-7; 8 bases match TRBD1. V was pared by 1 base and J by 0 bases, with 5 bases of the junction left unmatched. Germline CDR1 and CDR2: SGHVS and FNYEAQ. The CDR3 sequence is 16 residues long. The CDR3 coding sequence is TGTGCCAGCAGCTTAGGTGCAGGGGGCGACTCCTACGAGCAGTACTTC. Translated: CASSLGAGGDSYEQYF.

To note about this clone: One junction end does not reproduce the germline sequence, and a read error may be involved. The chain is built from TRBV19 and TRBJ1-5; D is uncertain. CDR1 and CDR2 (germline): LNHDA, SQIVND (reference sequence). The CDR3 is 15 residues long. The CDR3 is CASGIYGDSNQPQHF. CDR3 nucleotide sequence: TGTGCCAGTGGTATCTACGGGGATAGCAATCAGCCCCAACATTTT.

CDR3 in amino acids: CASSLEGQHTGELFF. The CDR3 nucleotides read TGTGCCAGCAGTTTAGAGGGACAGCACACCGGGGAGCTGTTTTTT. This chain connects TRBV12-3 or TRBV12-4 to TRBJ2-2; TRBD1 matches 7 bases. This CDR3 spans 15 amino acids. Trimming took 1 base from V and 3 from J; bases not matched to a gene: 2.